The 16 T cell receptor beta chains below were found in one sample sequenced in a study of blood T cell repertoires in COVID-19 (TCRdb year 2020). Library preparation was by the immunoSEQ multiplex PCR assay. Not all clones reach the TCRdb copy of this immuneACCESS table, which keeps in-frame sequences only. Checked studies attribute under half of the gap to unresolved V genes and leave the rest unexplained. The sample table holds about 73,000 clones, of which 75% to 90% were seen once. The ten most abundant clones make up under 10% of the sample. The sample was peripheral blood. The receptors were sampled from a man aged 80 or over with acute or convalescent COVID-19.

The chain couples TRBV19 to TRBJ1-4; 7 bases fit TRBD1. J lost 7 bases, V lost 1 base, and 3 bases had no gene match. CDR3 size: 14 residues. Germline values: CDR1 LNHDA, CDR2 SQIVND (reference sequence). The chain's CDR3 is CASSIAGGSEKLFF. CDR3 DNA: TGTGCCAGTAGTATAGCAGGGGGAAGTGAAAAACTGTTTTTT.

The V gene is TRBV3-1 (or the pseudogene TRBV3-2), the J gene TRBJ2-5; D possibly corresponds to TRBD1 (6 bases). Per germline, CDR1 LGHDT and CDR2 YNNKEL (reference sequence). With 1 base removed from V and 2 bases from J, the gap between germline ends came to 8 bases. The CDR3 is 14 residues long. The CDR3 here is CASSQAGQQETQYF. DNA of the CDR3: TGTGCCAGCAGCCAAGCGGGACAACAAGAGACCCAGTACTTC.

The CDR3 here is CASSPRTGGEQYF. CDR3 nucleotide sequence: TGTGCCAGCAGCCCCAGGACAGGGGGCGAGCAGTACTTC. The chain uses TRBV14 and TRBJ2-7, with TRBD1 matching 10 bases. The length of the CDR3 is 13 residues. With 4 bases clipped from V and 6 bases from J, the junction kept 3 bases outside the gene matches. Per the germline V gene, CDR1 is SGHDN and CDR2 is FVKESK.

The chain carries TRBV11-2 and TRBJ1-1, with D unresolved. Between the trimmed V and J ends, which lost 3 bases and 1 base, there was a span of 9 bases. The CDR3 spans 14 residues. The germline V gene has CDR1 SGHAT and CDR2 FQNNGV. In DNA, the CDR3 is TGTGCCAGCAGCTTCGAGGGCGGGAACACTGAAGCTTTCTTT. This encodes CASSFEGGNTEAFF.

This rearrangement joins TRBV7-9 to TRBJ2-7; the D is unclear. The CDR3 totals 13 residues. Germline V gene lookup returns CDR1 SEHNR and CDR2 FQNEAQ (reference sequence). V dropped 5 bases and J dropped 7 bases, with 15 bases sitting between them. CDR3 loop: CASSTRMNLEQYF. CDR3 bases: TGTGCCAGCAGCACGCGAATGAACCTGGAGCAGTACTTC.

This clone occurred once. The V call is TRBV15, the J call TRBJ1-2, with 8 positions matching TRBD1. CDR3 length: 16 amino acids. V trimming: 0 bases; J trimming: 5 bases; junction bases outside the gene matches: 8. CDR1 LNHNV and CDR2 YYDKDF come from the germline V gene (reference sequence). The CDR3 DNA follows: TGTGCCACCAGCAGAGATAAGTTAGGACAGGGATATGGCTACACCTTC. Its translation is CATSRDKLGQGYGYTF.

The chain recombines TRBV27 with TRBJ1-5; D is unresolved. V gave up 6 bases and J gave up 4 bases, with 19 bases separating them. The CDR3 spans 16 residues. Germline CDR1 MNHEY, CDR2 SMNVEV (reference sequence). The CDR3 here is CASRPLRADGNQPQHF. DNA of the CDR3: TGTGCCAGCAGGCCCTTGAGGGCGGACGGAAATCAGCCCCAGCATTTT.

This chain joins TRBV10-3 and TRBJ2-1; D is uncertain. V was cut by 8 bases and J by 8 bases, with 19 bases left in between. The germline gives CDR1 ENHRY, CDR2 SYGVKD. This CDR3 has 14 residues. DNA for the CDR3: TGTGCCATCGGATCTAGTGGATATTATGATGAGCAGTTCTTC. Its protein product is CAIGSSGYYDEQFF.

The CDR3 DNA reads TGTGCCAGCAGTGGCACCGGACAGGGCGACACTGAAGCTTTCTTT. Its translation is CASSGTGQGDTEAFF. The chain is built from TRBV25-1 and TRBJ1-1, with 8 bases that match TRBD1. Trimming cost V 4 bases and J 3 bases; bases outside gene matches: 7. The CDR3 consists of 15 residues. Germline CDR1 reads MGHDK; CDR2 reads SYGVNS. Full variable domain (missing parts from reference TRBV25-1 and TRBJ1-1): EADIYQTPRYLVIGTGKKITLECSQTMGHDKMYWYQQDPGMELHLIHYSYGVNSTEKGDLSSESTVSRIRTEHFPLTLESARPSHTSQYLCASSGTGQGDTEAFFGQGTRLTVV.

This clone occurred once. This chain connects TRBV3-1 (or the pseudogene TRBV3-2) to TRBJ1-6, with TRBD1 matching over 11 bases. J lost 8 bases, V lost 4 bases, and 16 bases had no gene match. The germline V gene encodes CDR1 LGHDT and CDR2 YNNKEL (reference sequence). The CDR3 covers 19 residues. CDR3 nucleotide sequence: TGTGCCAGCAGCCCGCACTGGGGCACCTCGGGACAGGGGGATTCACCCCTCCACTTT. This translates into CASSPHWGTSGQGDSPLHF.

The J gene is TRBJ2-7, the V gene TRBV27; D is unclear. V shed 6 bases and J shed 5 bases, with 20 bases lying between them. Germline CDR1 reads MNHEY; CDR2 reads SMNVEV (reference sequence). This CDR3 is built from 15 residues. The CDR3 loop reads CASRIQVGVIHEQYF. CDR3 sequence (DNA): TGTGCCAGCAGGATTCAGGTCGGCGTTATCCACGAGCAGTACTTC.

The chain recombines TRBV6-5 with TRBJ1-1; possible D gene TRBD1, 6 bases. Trimming left V 5 bases short and J 0 bases short, with 13 bases between. This CDR3 contains 15 residues. CDR1 MNHEY and CDR2 SVGAGI come from the germline V gene. This chain's CDR3 is CASSPRQDLNTEAFF. The CDR3, as DNA: TGTGCCAGCAGTCCTCGACAGGACCTGAACACTGAAGCTTTCTTT.

This clone was detected only once. The chain has TRBV18 and TRBJ2-7, with a tentative D call TRBD2 (6 bases). This CDR3 comprises 14 residues. Germline values: CDR1 KGHSH, CDR2 LQKENI. The V gene lost 2 bases and the J gene lost 3 bases, with 11 bases spanning the gap. The CDR3 bases are TGTGCCAGCTCACCAGCGGGGCGGAGCTACGAGCAGTACTTC. Amino acids: CASSPAGRSYEQYF.

The CDR3 coding sequence is TGTGCCAGTAGTCCAACCTCCGGGACAGGGGTAGGAGAAGGCTACACCTTC. Translated: CASSPTSGTGVGEGYTF. The V call is TRBV19, the J call TRBJ1-2; 10 bases match TRBD1. Germline values: CDR1 LNHDA, CDR2 SQIVND (reference sequence). There are 17 residues in the CDR3. V was clipped by 5 bases and J by 8 bases; unmatched bases: 17.

This clone was counted a single time. This sequence joins TRBV6-5 and TRBJ1-5, with D possibly being TRBD1 (6 bases). The CDR3 runs to 14 residues. V was pared by 8 bases and J by 0 bases, with 11 bases between. CDR1 is MNHEY, CDR2 SVGAGI, per germline. The CDR3 spells CASGQGFSNQPQHF. The CDR3, as DNA: TGTGCCAGCGGGCAGGGGTTTAGCAATCAGCCCCAGCATTTT.

This sequence joins TRBV6-5 and TRBJ2-1, with 8 bases fitting TRBD2. This CDR3 comprises 15 residues. J was trimmed by 10 bases and V by 2 bases; bases with no gene match: 10. The V gene's germline CDR1 is MNHEY and CDR2 SVGAGI. The CDR3 loop is CASSYLDGRAGEQFF. The CDR3 nucleotides read TGTGCCAGCAGTTACCTTGACGGGAGGGCCGGGGAGCAGTTCTTC.